This T cell receptor (beta chain) stems from a study of T-cell memory formation after mild COVID-19. CDR3 length equals 13 residues. V was clipped by 5 bases and J by 8 bases, with 13 bases between them. Per germline, CDR1 SQVTM and CDR2 ANQGSEA. With respect to this clonotype: Its antigen is not identified.

TCRdb passed the 5' RACE reads through MiXCR, listing each CDR3 protein once. The profile shows fewer than 250,000 distinct CDR3 sequences, less than 20% of them singletons. Overall study results and limits: The pre-infection memory compartment contained some responding clones, suggesting cross-reactive memory joined. Clones which contracted sat mainly in CM and EM if CD4+, and in EMRA if CD8+.

The origin of this receptor is an adult woman who had mild COVID-19 (a few samples of this study predate the infection). Cell type and time point are not known. The chain carries TRBV29-1 and TRBJ1-6; D ambiguous. The sequenced sample consisted of PBMCs or a T cell subset sorted from them (not recorded which). The CDR3 loop reads CSVKTRSDSPLHF. CDR3 nucleotides: TGCAGCGTTAAGACAAGATCGGATTCACCCCTCCACTTT.